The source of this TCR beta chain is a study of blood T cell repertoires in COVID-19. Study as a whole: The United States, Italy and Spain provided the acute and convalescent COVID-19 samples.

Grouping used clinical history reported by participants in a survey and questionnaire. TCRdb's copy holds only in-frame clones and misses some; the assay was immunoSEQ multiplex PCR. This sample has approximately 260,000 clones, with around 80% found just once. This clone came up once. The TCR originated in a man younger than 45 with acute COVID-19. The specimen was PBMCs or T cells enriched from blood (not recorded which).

CDR3 sequence (DNA): TGTGCCAGCAGTTTGCCGGGGAAAAGCACAGATACGCAGTATTTT. Its protein is CASSLPGKSTDTQYF. J is TRBJ2-3 and V is TRBV28, with D possibly TRBD2 on 5 matching bases. Germline V lookup: CDR1 MDHEN, CDR2 SYDVKM. The CDR3 loop spans 15 amino acids. V was shortened by 3 bases and J by 0 bases, with 10 bases between the two germline ends.